The sequence of this T cell receptor (beta chain) was determined in a study of control samples from healthy donors and cancer patients. The method was immunoSEQ multiplex PCR; TCRdb's version includes in-frame clones alone and lacks a portion of them. The repertoire holds 150,000 to 160,000 clones, with about 93% as singletons. The CDR3 is made up of 13 amino acids. Germline values: CDR1 WNHNN, CDR2 SYGVQD (reference sequence). Trimming removed 6 bases from V and 7 bases from J, with 13 bases in between. The sequence was collected from a man aged 45-65 years in good health. Input material: blood. The chain has TRBV10-1 and TRBJ1-5; D unresolved. In nucleotides, the CDR3 is TGCGCCAGCAGCAAGGACCTAACCCAGCCCCAGCATTTT. Amino acid sequence: CASSKDLTQPQHF.